A single sample is the source of the 14 T cell receptor beta chains below, sequenced in a study of T cells in Graves' hyperthyroidism and ophthalmopathy. Amplification of TCR beta CDR3 regions used RNA as the template. TCR CDR3 regions were first amplified by RT-PCR with HTBI primers. TCRdb re-called the multiplex PCR reads through MiXCR, storing one row per CDR3 protein. The data hold hundreds of thousands of distinct CDR3 sequences, with approximately 19% observed a single time. The sequenced sample was blood. The receptors were gathered from a woman aged 50 to 60 with Graves' hyperthyroidism that later progressed to Graves' ophthalmopathy.

This clonotype showed up just a few times. An end of the junction differs from the germline gene, which may be a read error. The J gene is TRBJ1-1, the V gene TRBV11-2, with D perhaps matching TRBD1 (5 bases). Germline V CDR1 and CDR2: SGHAT, FQNNGV. This CDR3 region has 16 residues. CDR3 loop: CASSLVREKGNTEALF. In nucleotides, the CDR3 is TGTGCCAGCAGCTTAGTCCGGGAAAAGGGGAACACTGAAGCTCTCTTT.

The table lists this clonotype with a few counts. The chain joins TRBV10-1 to TRBJ2-3, with D perhaps TRBD1 or TRBD2 (5 bases each). The V end lost 5 bases, the J end lost 1 base, and 13 bases lay between the germline ends. Germline V CDR1 and CDR2: WNHNN, SYGVQD (reference sequence). The CDR3 is 15 residues long. CDR3 sequence reads: CASSPFVGGTDTQYF. The CDR3 DNA reads TGCGCCAGCAGTCCATTTGTGGGGGGCACAGATACGCAGTATTTT.

The rearrangement joins TRBV4-1 to TRBJ2-1; a weak D match, TRBD1 (6 bases). Deletions cut 2 bases from V and 4 bases from J, with 21 bases between. Germline CDR1 MGHRA, CDR2 YSYEKL. CDR3 length equals 18 residues. CDR3 sequence: CASSQPLRLRGGYNEQFF. The DNA for the CDR3 is TGCGCCAGCAGCCAACCCCTTCGACTCAGGGGCGGGTACAATGAGCAGTTCTTC.

This clonotype appeared a few times. The chain carries TRBV6-1 and TRBJ2-7, with 10 bases matching TRBD2. The CDR3 loop spans 19 amino acids. Losses at the gene ends were 0 bases for V and 0 bases for J; bases not matched to a gene: 11. Germline CDR1 MNHNS, CDR2 SASEGT. The CDR3 DNA sequence: TGTGCCAGCAGTGAAGCGCAAGTAGCGGGGGGACCGAGCTCCTACGAGCAGTACTTC. Translated: CASSEAQVAGGPSSYEQYF.

This clonotype has more than one count but fewer than ten. The chain combines TRBV6-6 with TRBJ1-5; no clear D gene. Germline V lookup: CDR1 MNHNY, CDR2 SVGAGI (reference sequence). This CDR3 is 14 amino acids long. The V end was cut by 2 bases, the J end by 7 bases, with 12 bases between. CDR3 bases: TGTGCCAGCAGTTACGATGGAATTAGGCAGCCCCAGCATTTT. Protein sequence: CASSYDGIRQPQHF.

The gene calls are TRBV2 and TRBJ1-5; a possible D gene is TRBD1 (5 bases). V dropped 0 bases and J dropped 8 bases, with 14 bases sitting between them. The CDR3 is 15 residues long. From germline, CDR1 is SNHLY and CDR2 FYNNEI. CDR3 DNA sequence: TGTGCCAGCAGTGAAGCGATGGGGGTGGGGAAGCCCCAGCATTTT. The encoded protein is CASSEAMGVGKPQHF.

The chain is built from TRBV28 and TRBJ1-5, with D perhaps matching TRBD1 (5 bases). Germline V lookup: CDR1 MDHEN, CDR2 SYDVKM. This CDR3 comprises 15 residues. V was pared by 2 bases and J by 4 bases, with 12 bases between. The DNA of the CDR3 is TGTGCCAGCAGTTTAGACAGCTTGGAAAATCAGCCCCAGCATTTT. Amino acid sequence: CASSLDSLENQPQHF.

This clonotype has just a few counts. The gene calls are TRBV9 and TRBJ1-1; no reliable D call. The CDR3 length is 16 residues. CDR1 is SGDLS, CDR2 YYNGEE, per germline. V was cut by 0 bases and J by 7 bases, with 19 bases left in between. Here the CDR3 DNA reads TGTGCCAGCAGCGTAGAGAATCTAGGGAGCATCAATGAAGCTTTCTTT. Translated, it gives CASSVENLGSINEAFF.

In its sample, this clonotype was seen many times. The chain joins TRBV12-3 or TRBV12-4 to TRBJ1-1; D is undetermined. Trimming removed 2 bases at V and 3 bases at J, with 7 bases between. CDR3 length equals 13 residues. CDR3 nucleotide sequence: TGTGCCAGCAGTTTAAAAGGGTACACTGAAGCTTTCTTT. Protein sequence: CASSLKGYTEAFF.

The V gene is TRBV6-2 or TRBV6-3, the J gene TRBJ2-1; D is possibly TRBD2 (6 bases). The CDR3 contains 12 residues. CDR1 and CDR2 from the germline V gene are MNHEY and SVGEGT. V lost 7 bases and J 9 bases, leaving 13 bases between the germline ends. This CDR3 is CASTTRDSEQFF. The DNA of the CDR3 is TGTGCCAGCACGACACGGGACTCTGAGCAGTTCTTC.

This chain joins TRBV19 and TRBJ2-7; D is perhaps TRBD2 (5 bases). Germline lookup yields CDR1 LNHDA and CDR2 SQIVND (reference sequence). The CDR3 contains 14 residues. With 3 bases removed from V and 4 bases from J, the gap between germline ends came to 13 bases. DNA of the CDR3: TGTGCCAGTAGTATGGGGAGCGGACCTTACGAGCAGTACTTC. This sequence encodes CASSMGSGPYEQYF.

The sample holds a few counts of this clonotype. The genes are TRBV20-1 and TRBJ1-5; 10 bases agree with TRBD1. CDR3 length: 18 amino acids. Trimming cost V 0 bases and J 5 bases; bases outside gene matches: 13. CDR1 is DFQATT and CDR2 is SNEGSKA in the germline V gene (reference sequence). The CDR3 sequence is CSARDQGPGQGEYQPQHF. The CDR3 DNA follows: TGCAGTGCTAGAGATCAGGGCCCTGGACAGGGGGAGTATCAGCCCCAGCATTTT.

The CDR3: CSAHSQGNYGYTF. The CDR3 nucleotides read TGCAGCGCTCACTCACAGGGGAACTATGGCTACACCTTC. This chain connects TRBV29-1 to TRBJ1-2; 7 bases are a match to TRBD1. CDR1 and CDR2 from the germline V gene are SQVTM and ANQGSEA. This CDR3 has 13 amino acids. J was trimmed by 2 bases and V by 7 bases; bases with no gene match: 7.

V is TRBV7-9 and J is TRBJ2-3; D might be TRBD1 or TRBD2, each matching 5 bases. The CDR3 contains 13 residues. Germline CDR1 reads SEHNR; CDR2 reads FQNEAQ (reference sequence). V was cut by 8 bases and J by 6 bases, with 15 bases left in between. The CDR3 DNA is TGTGCCAGCGGGACGCCCCTCGAGGATACGCAGTATTTT. It encodes CASGTPLEDTQYF.